This TCR beta chain was captured in a study of blood T cell repertoires in COVID-19. Germline V lookup: CDR1 KGHSH, CDR2 LQKENI. The CDR3 spans 15 residues. V lost 3 bases, J lost 2 bases, and 0 bases stayed unmatched. This clone was observed a single time. The authors' processing: Estimation of nucleated cell counts relied on the amplification of reference gene primers. Only in-frame clones appear in the TCRdb table, and some are missing; sequencing was by immunoSEQ multiplex PCR. The DNA gave D and trimming, while V, J and clone size come from that table. The sample consists of tens of thousands of clones, 70% to 90% of them appearing once.

V and J are TRBV18 and TRBJ2-7; 14 bases are shared with TRBD2. This sequence was found in a man between 65 and 85 years old with acute or convalescent COVID-19. The specimen was peripheral blood. CDR3 DNA sequence: TGTGCCAGCTCACCGACTAGCGGGAGGGCCTACGAGCAGTACTTC. It yields the protein CASSPTSGRAYEQYF.